Detailed here is one T cell receptor (beta chain). Antigen specificity is unknown. When the RNA was reverse transcribed, random hexamers were used with an input of roughly 0.5 to 1 ug. Coverage of TCR beta CDR3 amplification by immunoSEQ multiplex PCR extended to 54 Vbeta and 13 Jbeta. In TCRdb, the immunoSEQ multiplex PCR reads were re-called with MiXCR into one record per CDR3 protein. The data contain some 130,000 distinct CDR3 sequences, approximately 95% of them seen just once; the ten biggest clones take up approximately 0.18%. The data originate from a study of CD8 T cells in Susac syndrome. The wider study: When blood was drawn, the patients with Susac syndrome were therapy-naive, on corticosteroids, or on intravenous immunoglobulin alone. Regarding the study as a whole: In its TCR sequencing and HLA analysis, the study acknowledged that the number of individuals was relatively small.

The CDR3 is 14 amino acids. Per the germline V gene, CDR1 is MNHEY and CDR2 is SVGAGI. Trimming pared 0 bases from V and 6 bases from J, leaving 10 bases between. The clonotype comes from a human donor with Susac syndrome. The sequencing input was CD8+ T cells from PBMCs. The chain employs TRBV6-5 and TRBJ2-3; D not certain. The CDR3 reads CASSYSGTPDTQYF. The CDR3 DNA is TGTGCCAGCAGTTACTCAGGAACCCCGGATACGCAGTATTTT.